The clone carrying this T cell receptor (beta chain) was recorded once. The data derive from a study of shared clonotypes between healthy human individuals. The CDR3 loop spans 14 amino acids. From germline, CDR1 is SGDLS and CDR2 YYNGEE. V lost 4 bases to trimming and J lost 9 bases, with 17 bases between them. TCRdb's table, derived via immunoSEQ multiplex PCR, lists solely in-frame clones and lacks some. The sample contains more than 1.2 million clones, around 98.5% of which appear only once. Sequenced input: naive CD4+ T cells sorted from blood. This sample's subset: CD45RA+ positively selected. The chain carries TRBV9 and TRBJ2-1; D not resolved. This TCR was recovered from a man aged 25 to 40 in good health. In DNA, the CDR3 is TGTGCCAGCAGCTTCACAGATGCCAACGGTGAGCAGTTCTTC. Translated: CASSFTDANGEQFF.